This TCR beta chain appears in the sequencing data of a study of OX40 agonist ivuxolimab in advanced cancers. About the study: Patients in the trial were receiving intravenous ivuxolimab every 2 weeks, at doses of 0.01 to 10 mg/kg.

Trimming took 4 bases from V and 4 from J, leaving 19 bases between them. Germline values: CDR1 SGHTA, CDR2 FQGTGA. This CDR3 spans 16 amino acids. Data came from immunoSEQ multiplex PCR; TCRdb stores just in-frame clones and leaves some out. This sample yields 70,000 to 80,000 clones, of which 87% are seen a single time; 1.3% belongs to the top ten. The V gene is TRBV7-3, the J gene TRBJ2-5; a weak D match, TRBD2 (6 bases). This clonotype was sampled from an adult with an advanced solid tumor such as melanoma, head and neck, liver or kidney cancer. Sequenced material: CD4+ or CD8+ T cells sorted from blood, taken in a trial of the OX40 agonist ivuxolimab. CDR3 sequence: CASSSTGGGSRETQYF. CDR3 nucleotide sequence: TGTGCCAGCAGCTCCACCGGTGGAGGGAGTAGAGAGACCCAGTACTTC.